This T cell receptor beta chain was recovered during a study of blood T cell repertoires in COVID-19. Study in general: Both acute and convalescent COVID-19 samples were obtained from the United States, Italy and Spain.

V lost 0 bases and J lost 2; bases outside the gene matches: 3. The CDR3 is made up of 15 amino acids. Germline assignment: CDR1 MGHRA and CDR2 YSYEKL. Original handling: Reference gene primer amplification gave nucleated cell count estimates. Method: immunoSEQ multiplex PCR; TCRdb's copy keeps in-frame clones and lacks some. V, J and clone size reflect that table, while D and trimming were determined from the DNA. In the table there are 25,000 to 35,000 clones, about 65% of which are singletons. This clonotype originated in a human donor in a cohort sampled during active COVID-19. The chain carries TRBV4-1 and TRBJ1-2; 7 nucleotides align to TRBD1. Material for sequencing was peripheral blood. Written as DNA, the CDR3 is TGCGCCAGCAGCCAAGATCAGGACAGGAACTATGGCTACACCTTC. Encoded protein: CASSQDQDRNYGYTF.